This T cell receptor (beta chain) was identified in a study of Tregs in tolerant kidney transplant recipients. Whole-study findings and limits: Expanding Tregs on activated donor B cells appeared to best identify donor-specific TCRbeta clones. Biological reproducibility was not directly addressed, but technical replication error appeared minimal.

Between the trimmed V and J ends, which lost 0 bases and 5 bases, there was a span of 13 bases. The CDR3 consists of 15 residues. Germline-derived CDR1 and CDR2 are SGHNT and YENEEA. On this clone: Its antigen is still unknown.

The method was immunoSEQ multiplex PCR; TCRdb's version includes in-frame clones alone and lacks a portion of them. Of approximately 65,000 clones in the sample, over 80% are singletons; the top ten hold 3.5% to 5.5%. Unstimulated Tregs (CD4+CD25+CD127-) and CD4+CD25- non-Tregs were sorted from PBMCs. Source material: CD4+ T cells from blood. The source is a human donor in good health. The chain recombines TRBV11-3 with TRBJ2-5; weak D call: TRBD1 (6 bases). CDR3 in amino acids: CASSLDFDRLETQYF. The CDR3, as DNA: TGTGCCAGCAGCTTAGATTTTGACAGGTTGGAGACCCAGTACTTC.